This T cell receptor beta chain was recovered during a study of T cell changes during pregnancy in multiple sclerosis. Generated by immunoSEQ multiplex PCR, the TCRdb table keeps only in-frame clones and is missing some. The sample has tens of thousands of clones; roughly 90% are singletons. The germline gives CDR1 SGHAT, CDR2 FQDESV (reference sequence). The V gene lost 6 bases and the J gene lost 5 bases, with 19 bases spanning the gap. The CDR3 is 15 amino acids. The chain combines TRBV11-1 with TRBJ2-5; D may be TRBD2 (6 bases). The clonotype was recovered from a female donor with multiple sclerosis, enrolled in a pregnancy study. The sample was CD8+ T cells from peripheral blood mononuclear cells, taken in the third trimester of pregnancy. The CDR3: CASRRGRGARETQYF. The CDR3 nucleotides read TGTGCCAGCAGAAGAGGGCGGGGAGCGAGGGAGACCCAGTACTTC.